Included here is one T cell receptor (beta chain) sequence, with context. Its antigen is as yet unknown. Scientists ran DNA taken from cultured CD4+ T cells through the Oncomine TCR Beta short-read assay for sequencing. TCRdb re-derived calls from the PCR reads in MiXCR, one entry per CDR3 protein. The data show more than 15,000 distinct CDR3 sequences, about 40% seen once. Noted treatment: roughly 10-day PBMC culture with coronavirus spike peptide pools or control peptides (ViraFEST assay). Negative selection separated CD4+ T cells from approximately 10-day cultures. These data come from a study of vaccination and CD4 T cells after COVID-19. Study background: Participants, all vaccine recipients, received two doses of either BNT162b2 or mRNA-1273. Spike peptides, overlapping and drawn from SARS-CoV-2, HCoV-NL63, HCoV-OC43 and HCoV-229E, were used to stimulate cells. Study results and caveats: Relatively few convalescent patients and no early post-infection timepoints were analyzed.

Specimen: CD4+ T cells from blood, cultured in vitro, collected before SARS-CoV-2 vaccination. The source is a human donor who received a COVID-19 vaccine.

CDR3 residues: CAWSVGGGSYNEQFF. The CDR3 nucleotides are TGTGCCTGGAGTGTTGGCGGGGGTAGCTACAATGAGCAGTTCTTC. The V gene is TRBV30, the J gene TRBJ2-1; 7 positions match TRBD2. V lost 0 bases and J lost 3; bases outside the gene matches: 5. The CDR3 loop spans 15 amino acids. In germline, CDR1 is GTSNPN, CDR2 SVGIG (reference sequence).